Described below is a single T cell receptor (beta chain) sequence and its context. These data are taken from a study of technical replicates of blood from a few donors. CDR3 size: 19 residues. Sequenced by immunoSEQ multiplex PCR; TCRdb stores in-frame clones only, minus some. The data contain 70,000 to 90,000 clones, around 94% of them singletons. The chain carries TRBV1 and TRBJ2-3; the table's TRBD2 call for D was not verified on the DNA. TRBV1 is a documented pseudogene. This TCR derives from a human donor in good health. The specimen sequenced was T cells isolated from PBMCs. The CDR3 region is CTSSQVGAGRAPVGGTQYF. The CDR3 DNA sequence: TGCACCAGCAGCCAAGTGGGGGCCGGGAGGGCTCCGGTTGGGGGTACGCAGTATTTT.